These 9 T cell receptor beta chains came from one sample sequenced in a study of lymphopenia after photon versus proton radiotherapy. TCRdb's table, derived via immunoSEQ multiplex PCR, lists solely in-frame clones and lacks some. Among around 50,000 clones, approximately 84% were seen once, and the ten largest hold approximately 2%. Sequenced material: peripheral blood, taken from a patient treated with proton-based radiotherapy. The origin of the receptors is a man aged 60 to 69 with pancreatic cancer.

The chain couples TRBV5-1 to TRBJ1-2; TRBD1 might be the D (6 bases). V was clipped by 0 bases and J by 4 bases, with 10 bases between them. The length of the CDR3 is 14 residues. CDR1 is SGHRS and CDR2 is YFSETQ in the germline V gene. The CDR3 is CASSLVGGGYGYTF. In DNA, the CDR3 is TGCGCCAGCAGCTTGGTTGGAGGGGGCTATGGCTACACCTTC.

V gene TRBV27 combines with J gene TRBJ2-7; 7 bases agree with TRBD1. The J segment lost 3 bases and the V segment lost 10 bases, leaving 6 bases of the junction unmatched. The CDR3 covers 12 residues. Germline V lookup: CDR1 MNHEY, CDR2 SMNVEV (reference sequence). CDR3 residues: CATRQGVYEQYF. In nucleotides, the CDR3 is TGTGCCACCCGACAGGGAGTCTACGAGCAGTACTTC.

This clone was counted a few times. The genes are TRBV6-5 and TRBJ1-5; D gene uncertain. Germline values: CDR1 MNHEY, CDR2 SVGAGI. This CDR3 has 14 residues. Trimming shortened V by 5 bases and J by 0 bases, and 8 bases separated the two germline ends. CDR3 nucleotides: TGTGCCAGCAGTCCGACGGGTAGCAATCAGCCCCAGCATTTT. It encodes CASSPTGSNQPQHF.

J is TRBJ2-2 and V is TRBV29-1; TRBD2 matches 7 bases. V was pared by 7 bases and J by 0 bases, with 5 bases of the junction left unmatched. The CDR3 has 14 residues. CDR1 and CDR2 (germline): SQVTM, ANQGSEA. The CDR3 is CSGSSGPNTGELFF. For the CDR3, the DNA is TGCAGCGGCTCTAGCGGCCCGAACACCGGGGAGCTGTTTTTT.

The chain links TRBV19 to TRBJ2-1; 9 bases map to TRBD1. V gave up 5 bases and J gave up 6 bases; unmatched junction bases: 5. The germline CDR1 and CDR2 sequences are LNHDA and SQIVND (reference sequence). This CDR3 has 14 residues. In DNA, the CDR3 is TGTGCCAGTAGTTCTGGACAGGGGCGCAATGAGCAGTTCTTC. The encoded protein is CASSSGQGRNEQFF.

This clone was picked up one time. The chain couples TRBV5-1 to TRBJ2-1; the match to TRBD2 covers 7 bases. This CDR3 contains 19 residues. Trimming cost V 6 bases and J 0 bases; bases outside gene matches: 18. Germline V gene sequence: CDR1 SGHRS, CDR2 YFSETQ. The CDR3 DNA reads TGCGCCAGCACAATATTGGCGGGAGTGGCACCGAGCTCCTACAATGAGCAGTTCTTC. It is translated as CASTILAGVAPSSYNEQFF.

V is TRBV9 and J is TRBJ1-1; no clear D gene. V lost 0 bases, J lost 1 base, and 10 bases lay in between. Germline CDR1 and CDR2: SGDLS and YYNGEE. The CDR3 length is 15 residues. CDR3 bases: TGTGCCAGCAGCGTAGGCACTGGACCGAACACTGAAGCTTTCTTT. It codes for CASSVGTGPNTEAFF. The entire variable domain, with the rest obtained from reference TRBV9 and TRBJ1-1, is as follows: DSGVTQTPKHLITATGQRVTLRCSPRSGDLSVYWYQQSLDQGLQFLIQYYNGEERAKGNILERFSAQQFPDLHSELNLSSLELGDSALYFCASSVGTGPNTEAFFGQGTRLTVV.

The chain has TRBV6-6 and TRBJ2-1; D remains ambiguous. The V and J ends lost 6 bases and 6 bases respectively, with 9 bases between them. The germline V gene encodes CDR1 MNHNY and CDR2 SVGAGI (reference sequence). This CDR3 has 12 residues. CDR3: CASSPPGNEQFF. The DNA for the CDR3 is TGTGCCAGCAGCCCTCCGGGCAATGAGCAGTTCTTC.

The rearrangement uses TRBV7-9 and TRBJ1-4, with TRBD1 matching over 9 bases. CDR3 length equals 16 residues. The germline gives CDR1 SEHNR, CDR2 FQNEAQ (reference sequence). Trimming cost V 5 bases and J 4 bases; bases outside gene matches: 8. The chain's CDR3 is CASSIGTGRGNEKLFF. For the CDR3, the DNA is TGTGCCAGCAGCATTGGGACAGGGAGAGGTAATGAAAAACTGTTTTTT.